This T cell receptor beta chain was identified during a study of T cells after yellow fever vaccination. Across the whole study: SMART-Seq v4 Ultra Low Input prepared libraries from low-cell fractions. Study outcomes and limitations: Subsequent to the booster, the majority of primary-vaccination clones reappeared (less than 97% CD4, 88% CD8). Repertoires obtained by FACS sorting could include abundant clonotypes that entered as contaminants from the bulk population.

The V end was cut by 6 bases, the J end by 1 base, with 13 bases between. Germline-derived CDR1 and CDR2 are SQVTM and ANQGSEA. This CDR3 contains 13 residues. In making TCR cDNA, 5'RACE template switching added a universal primer site and UMIs to it. TCRdb fed the 5' RACE reads into MiXCR, producing one record per CDR3 protein. The sample shows approximately 300,000 distinct CDR3 sequences, around 10% of them seen only once. With respect to this clonotype: Its antigen remains unidentified.

This TCR was recovered from a man aged 18-30 years who received the YFV17D yellow fever vaccine. V and J are TRBV29-1 and TRBJ2-7; tentative D call: TRBD1 (6 bases). Sequenced here: CD4+ T cells sorted from PBMCs, sampled 45 days after the yellow fever booster vaccination. CDR3 residues: CSVRTDLSYEQYF. The DNA for the CDR3 is TGCAGCGTGAGGACAGACCTTTCCTACGAGCAGTACTTC.